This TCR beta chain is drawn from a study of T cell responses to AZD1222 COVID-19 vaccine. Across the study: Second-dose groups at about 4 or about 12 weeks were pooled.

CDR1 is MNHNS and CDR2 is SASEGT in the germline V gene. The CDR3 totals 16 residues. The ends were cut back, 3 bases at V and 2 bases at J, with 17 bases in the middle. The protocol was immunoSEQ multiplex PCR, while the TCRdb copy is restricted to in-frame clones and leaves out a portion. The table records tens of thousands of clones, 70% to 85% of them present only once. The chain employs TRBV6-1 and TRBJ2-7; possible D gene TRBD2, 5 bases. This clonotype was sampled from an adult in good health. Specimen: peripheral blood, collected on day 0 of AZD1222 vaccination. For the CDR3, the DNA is TGTGCCAGCAGTGATCAAGGCGAGGGTAGGGCCTACGAGCAGTACTTC. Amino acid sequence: CASSDQGEGRAYEQYF.